This entry describes one TCR beta chain. The data originate from a study of T cell responses to AZD1222 COVID-19 vaccine. Study details: Second-dose schedules of about 4 or about 12 weeks were combined.

Measured with immunoSEQ multiplex PCR; TCRdb has only the in-frame clones, and not every one. The sample comprises roughly 91,000 clones, roughly 85% of which are singletons, and approximately 3% rests with the top ten. Trimming took 4 bases from V and 3 from J; bases not matched to a gene: 8. This CDR3 contains 16 residues. The V gene's germline CDR1 is SGHVS and CDR2 FNYEAQ. The chain uses TRBV7-6 and TRBJ2-3; 9 bases map to TRBD1. The sequence derives from an adult in good health. Sequenced here: peripheral blood, sampled on day 0 of AZD1222 vaccination. As DNA, the CDR3 is TGTGCCAGCAGCTCGCGGTGGGGACAGGGAACAGATACGCAGTATTTT. As protein: CASSSRWGQGTDTQYF. The entire variable domain, with the rest obtained from reference TRBV7-6 and TRBJ2-3, is as follows: GAGVSQSPRYKVTKRGQDVALRCDPISGHVSLYWYRQALGQGPEFLTYFNYEAQQDKSGLPNDRFSAERPEGSISTLTIQRTEQRDSAMYRCASSSRWGQGTDTQYFGPGTRLTVL.